One T cell receptor (beta chain) is described in this entry. The data are from a study of control samples from healthy donors and cancer patients. Profiling relied on immunoSEQ multiplex PCR, and the TCRdb table lists in-frame clones only, not all of them. This sample has about 150,000 clones; over 90% occur once, and the top ten carry more than 2%. The CDR3 is 13 amino acids. The germline CDR1 and CDR2 sequences are MNHEY and SMNVEV (reference sequence). Trimming removed 8 bases from V and 0 bases from J, with 11 bases in between. Sequenced: blood. This clonotype originated in a man in his fifties in good health. V gene TRBV27 combines with J gene TRBJ2-7, with D possibly TRBD1 on 6 matching bases. CDR3 amino acids: CASGLDSSYEQYF. CDR3 sequence (DNA): TGTGCCAGCGGCCTGGACAGCTCCTACGAGCAGTACTTC.